The subject of this entry is one TCR beta chain. This CDR3 is 14 amino acids long. Germline CDR1 WNHNN, CDR2 SYGVQD (reference sequence). Unmatched junction bases numbered 3, after V lost 0 bases and J lost 8 bases. The data were obtained in a study of blood T cell repertoires in COVID-19. Living in 24 US areas, the participants were between roughly 18 and 90 years of age. Categorization into cohorts depended on clinical history that participants reported. The authors' processing: Quantification of nucleated cells was approximated via reference gene primer amplification. Profiling relied on immunoSEQ multiplex PCR, and the TCRdb table lists in-frame clones only, not all of them. V and J calls and clone size are given by that table; D and trimming were obtained from the DNA. The data contain about 350,000 clones, roughly 87% of them singletons.

Sequencing was carried out using PBMCs or T cells enriched from blood (not recorded which). The chain is built from TRBV10-1 and TRBJ2-1; 8 nucleotides align to TRBD2. The sequence was collected from a young woman who had recovered from COVID-19. The CDR3 nucleotides are TGCGCCAGCAGTGAGTCGGCGGGGGGTGATGAGCAGTTCTTC. As protein: CASSESAGGDEQFF.